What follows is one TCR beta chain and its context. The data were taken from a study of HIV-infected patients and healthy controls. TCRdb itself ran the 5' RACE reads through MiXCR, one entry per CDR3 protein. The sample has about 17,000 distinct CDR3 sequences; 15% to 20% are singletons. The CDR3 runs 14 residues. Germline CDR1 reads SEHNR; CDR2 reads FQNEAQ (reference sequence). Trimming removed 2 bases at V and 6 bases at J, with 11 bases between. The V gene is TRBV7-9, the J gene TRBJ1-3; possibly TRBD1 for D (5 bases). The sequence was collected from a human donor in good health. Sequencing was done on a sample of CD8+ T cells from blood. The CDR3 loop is CASSLYGDPNTIYF. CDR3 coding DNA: TGTGCCAGCAGCTTATACGGGGACCCAAACACCATATATTTT.